What follows are 18 T cell receptor beta chains derived from one specimen sequenced in a study of identical twins' blood T cells. TCRdb analysed the 5' RACE reads with MiXCR anew, one entry per CDR3 protein. The sample consists of fewer than 450,000 distinct CDR3 sequences, 25% to 35% of them appearing once. The sample comprised PBMCs. Receptors originate from a woman aged 18 to 55 in good health.

This clonotype was counted ten times or more. The rearrangement uses TRBV12-3 or TRBV12-4 and TRBJ2-7; D possibly corresponds to TRBD2 (5 bases). There are 15 residues in the CDR3. The V end lost 8 bases, the J end lost 2 bases, and 19 bases lay between the germline ends. The CDR3 sequence is CASRLSEGNPYEQYF. In DNA form, the CDR3 reads TGTGCCAGCCGTCTTTCAGAGGGTAATCCCTACGAGCAGTACTTC.

The J gene is TRBJ1-4, the V gene TRBV7-9; 8 nucleotides align to TRBD1. CDR3 length equals 14 residues. Germline V gene lookup returns CDR1 SEHNR and CDR2 FQNEAQ (reference sequence). The junction had 6 bases not matched to a gene; V was cut back by 5 bases and J by 7 bases. CDR3 loop: CASSRTGKIEKLFF. CDR3 DNA: TGTGCCAGCAGCCGGACAGGGAAAATTGAAAAACTGTTTTTT.

This clonotype was observed a handful of times. V gene TRBV20-1 combines with J gene TRBJ1-2; 9 positions agree with TRBD1. Germline assignment: CDR1 DFQATT and CDR2 SNEGSKA (reference sequence). The CDR3 contains 16 residues. The V segment lost 6 bases and the J segment 3 bases; nucleotides outside the gene matches: 14. CDR3 coding DNA: TGCAGTGCCTTCACTTGGAGGACAGGGGAGGACTATGGCTACACCTTC. Amino acids: CSAFTWRTGEDYGYTF.

This clonotype has only a few counts. This chain uses TRBV6-6 with TRBJ1-5; the D gene is possibly TRBD1 (6 bases). Trimming removed 5 bases from V and 6 bases from J, with 14 bases in between. This CDR3 contains 14 residues. In germline, CDR1 is MNHNY, CDR2 SVGAGI (reference sequence). CDR3: CASSPSGVSQPQHF. The CDR3 DNA follows: TGTGCCAGCAGTCCCTCAGGGGTCAGTCAGCCCCAGCATTTT.

This clonotype showed up many times. As DNA, the CDR3 is TGTGCCACCAGTGAGGGACAGAGCTACAATGAGCAGTTCTTC. Its translation: CATSEGQSYNEQFF. The chain is built from TRBV24-1 and TRBJ2-1, with TRBD1 matching over 7 bases. The germline V gene has CDR1 KGHDR and CDR2 SFDVKD. Losses at the gene ends were 4 bases for V and 3 bases for J; bases not matched to a gene: 2. The CDR3 has 14 amino acids.

The V and J genes are TRBV5-6 and TRBJ2-5; D is unclear. V was shortened by 1 base and J by 13 bases, with 14 bases between the two germline ends. Per the germline V gene, CDR1 is SGHDT and CDR2 is YYEEEE. There are 12 residues in the CDR3. Here the CDR3 reads CASSLIQYARYF. Here the CDR3 DNA reads TGTGCCAGCAGCTTGATACAATACGCCCGGTACTTC.

This CDR3 is CASSLRLAGLSIVETQYF. In DNA, the CDR3 is TGTGCCAGCAGTCTCAGACTAGCGGGATTATCTATCGTGGAGACCCAGTACTTC. V is TRBV6-1 and J is TRBJ2-5, with 11 bases matching TRBD2. Germline V gives CDR1 MNHNS, CDR2 SASEGT. With V trimmed by 5 bases and J by 5 bases, 16 bases remained unmatched. The CDR3 is 18 residues long.

This clonotype was observed a handful of times. V usage is TRBV5-6 and J usage is TRBJ1-2; D remains unclear. V was pared by 1 base and J by 4 bases, with 8 bases between. Germline-derived CDR1 and CDR2 are SGHDT and YYEEEE. The CDR3 spans 13 residues. Here the CDR3 DNA reads TGTGCCAGCAGCTTGAATGCCGCCTATGGCTACACCTTC. This sequence encodes CASSLNAAYGYTF.

As concerns this clonotype: One junction end disagrees with the germline gene, perhaps due to a read error. This chain connects TRBV7-9 to TRBJ1-1, with D unresolved. Per the germline V gene, CDR1 is SEHNR and CDR2 is FQNEAQ (reference sequence). The CDR3 sequence is 13 residues long. CDR3: CARSSAGLSEAFF. The DNA for the CDR3 is TGTGCCCGCAGCTCCGCGGGCCTTTCTGAAGCTTTCTTT.

This clonotype came up many times. V gene TRBV12-3 or TRBV12-4 combines with J gene TRBJ1-1; D gene unclear. V shed 5 bases and J shed 4 bases, with 14 bases lying between them. The CDR3 sequence is 14 residues long. The CDR3 here is CASSGTSWSTEAFF. DNA for the CDR3: TGTGCCAGCAGTGGCACCTCCTGGAGCACTGAAGCTTTCTTT.

This chain links TRBV27 with TRBJ2-7; no clear D gene. V lost 5 bases, J lost 3 bases, and 11 bases lay in between. This CDR3 is 13 amino acids long. From germline, CDR1 is MNHEY and CDR2 SMNVEV (reference sequence). The CDR3 DNA is TGTGCCAGCAGTGAACAGAGATTCTACGAGCAGTACTTC. This encodes CASSEQRFYEQYF.

The sample holds a few counts of this clonotype. The chain joins TRBV2 to TRBJ1-4, with D uncertain. The CDR3 totals 16 residues. From germline, CDR1 is SNHLY and CDR2 FYNNEI. V was cut by 6 bases and J by 8 bases, with 22 bases left in between. The CDR3 loop is CASSRTGSTVSEKLFF. CDR3 nucleotides: TGTGCCAGCAGCAGAACCGGGAGTACCGTATCCGAAAAACTGTTTTTT.

The CDR3: CAWSSGVVKLFF. CDR3 DNA sequence: TGTGCCTGGAGTAGTGGGGTCGTAAAACTGTTTTTT. The gene calls are TRBV30 and TRBJ1-4; D is unclear. The germline CDR1 and CDR2 sequences are GTSNPN and SVGIG (reference sequence). The V and J ends lost 2 bases and 10 bases respectively, with 11 bases between them. The CDR3 covers 12 residues.

This clonotype was seen a few times. CDR3 protein: CASSYSLSGTSNEQFF. Written as DNA, the CDR3 is TGTGCCAGCAGTTACTCTCTTAGCGGGACATCTAATGAGCAGTTCTTC. This chain connects TRBV6-2 or TRBV6-3 to TRBJ2-1; 8 bases line up with TRBD2. The germline gives CDR1 MNHEY, CDR2 SVGEGT. V was pared by 0 bases and J by 7 bases, with 8 bases of the junction left unmatched. This CDR3 has 16 residues.

The V gene is TRBV19, the J gene TRBJ2-1; tentatively, D is TRBD2 (5 bases). Deletions cut 2 bases from V and 4 bases from J, with 6 bases between. This CDR3 contains 13 residues. Germline assignment: CDR1 LNHDA and CDR2 SQIVND (reference sequence). CDR3 in DNA: TGTGCCAGTAGTATATCGGGATACAATGAGCAGTTCTTC. This gives the protein CASSISGYNEQFF.

This clonotype occurred many times. The CDR3 DNA is TGTGCCAGTAGTATTGGGACAGGTAGCAATCAGCCCCAGCATTTT. It translates to CASSIGTGSNQPQHF. The rearrangement joins TRBV19 to TRBJ1-5; TRBD1 matches 8 bases. CDR1 LNHDA and CDR2 SQIVND come from the germline V gene (reference sequence). After removal of 3 bases from V and 0 bases from J, the junction contained 1 base not matched to a gene. This CDR3 region has 15 residues.

V and J are TRBV14 and TRBJ2-2; TRBD2 might be the D (5 bases). This CDR3 is 16 amino acids long. Germline CDR1 is SGHDN and CDR2 is FVKESK. The V end lost 3 bases, the J end lost 3 bases, and 14 bases lay between the germline ends. The CDR3 DNA sequence: TGTGCCAGCAGCCATCGCCGCAGCGGCTACACCGGGGAGCTGTTTTTT. Translating gives CASSHRRSGYTGELFF. Together with reference TRBV14 and TRBJ2-2, the CDR3 gives the full variable domain: EAGVTQFPSHSVIEKGQTVTLRCDPISGHDNLYWYRRVMGKEIKFLLHFVKESKQDESGMPNNRFLAERTGGTYSTLKVQPAELEDSGVYFCASSHRRSGYTGELFFGEGSRLTVL.

The CDR3 reads CASSLGDYGYTF. As DNA, the CDR3 is TGTGCCAGCAGCTTAGGGGACTATGGCTACACCTTC. The V call is TRBV5-6, the J call TRBJ1-2; weak D call: TRBD1 (5 bases). The CDR3 extends over 12 amino acids. Trimming left V 2 bases short and J 3 bases short, with 5 bases between. Per the germline V gene, CDR1 is SGHDT and CDR2 is YYEEEE.